Here is one T cell receptor (beta chain) with its context. The data are from a study of blood T cells in healthy people across ages. The length of the CDR3 is 15 residues. Germline lookup yields CDR1 MDHEN and CDR2 SYDVKM. V trimming: 8 bases; J trimming: 2 bases; junction bases outside the gene matches: 11. The authors ran a second PCR of roughly 6 to 12 cycles using a sample-barcoded 5' primer and a J-beta primer mix. Each cDNA molecule received a tag from a template-switch adaptor that had 12 random nucleotides. TCRdb ran MiXCR on the 5' RACE reads and lists one entry per CDR3 protein. Among 1.5 million to 2 million distinct CDR3 sequences listed, roughly 50% were seen once. Isolation of PBMCs gave at least 6.5 million cells per sample.

This receptor was identified in a woman between 35 and 50 years old in good health. The specimen sequenced was blood. The chain carries TRBV28 and TRBJ2-7; 8 bases map to TRBD1. As DNA, the CDR3 is TGTGCCAGCTTGGGGCATGGGACAGGTGCCTACGAGCAGTACTTC. This codes for CASLGHGTGAYEQYF.